The next 29 T cell receptor beta chains were all read from a single sample in a study of shared clonotypes between healthy human individuals. Profiling relied on immunoSEQ multiplex PCR, and the TCRdb table lists in-frame clones only, not all of them. The sample lists 2 million to 3 million clones, 80% to 95% occurring once. Sequenced input: naive CD4+ T cells from PBMCs. The subset is: CD45RA+ positively selected. These receptors came from a man aged 18 to 29 in good health. Some clones in this sample may be carry-over from other donors' samples.

Remarks on this clone: The same CDR3 is also encoded by other DNA sequences in this sample. The chain carries TRBV2 and TRBJ1-5, with 7 positions matching TRBD1. V lost 4 bases, J lost 7 bases, and 4 bases stayed unmatched. The CDR3 totals 13 residues. Germline V gene data show CDR1 as SNHLY and CDR2 as FYNNEI. CDR3 amino acids: CASSGQGGQPQHF. CDR3 nucleotide sequence: TGTGCCAGCAGTGGACAGGGAGGCCAGCCCCAGCATTTT.

The chain has TRBV6-1 and TRBJ2-7, with 12 bases matching TRBD1. The V and J ends lost 10 bases and 4 bases, in that order; junction bases with no gene match: 11. CDR1 and CDR2 from the germline V gene are MNHNS and SASEGT. This CDR3 spans 15 amino acids. The CDR3 sequence: CATTPGTGGGYEQYF. The CDR3 DNA reads as TGTGCCACAACCCCCGGGACAGGGGGCGGGTACGAGCAGTACTTC.

This clone came up once. The chain is built from TRBV7-3 and TRBJ2-5, with 9 bases lining up with TRBD2. CDR1 and CDR2 from the germline V gene are SGHTA and FQGTGA. The junction had 6 bases not matched to a gene; V was cut back by 2 bases and J by 2 bases. CDR3 length: 16 amino acids. CDR3 amino acids: CASSLWASGNQETQYF. The CDR3 DNA reads TGTGCCAGCAGCTTATGGGCTAGCGGGAATCAAGAGACCCAGTACTTC.

This chain uses TRBV2 with TRBJ2-3; D may be TRBD1 (5 bases). The CDR3 length is 15 residues. The germline gives CDR1 SNHLY, CDR2 FYNNEI. Between the trimmed V and J ends, which lost 6 bases and 0 bases, there was a span of 13 bases. The CDR3 loop is CASSQGDPSTDTQYF. Here the CDR3 DNA reads TGTGCCAGCAGCCAGGGCGACCCTAGCACAGATACGCAGTATTTT.

J is TRBJ1-5 and V is TRBV7-6; 9 bases are a match to TRBD1. V shed 2 bases and J 7 bases; nucleotides not matched to a gene: 6. Germline V gene lookup returns CDR1 SGHVS and CDR2 FNYEAQ. This CDR3 has 15 amino acids. CDR3 in amino acids: CASSLNEGQGQPQHF. CDR3 coding DNA: TGTGCCAGCAGCTTAAACGAGGGACAGGGACAGCCCCAGCATTTT.

The chain recombines TRBV7-9 with TRBJ2-5; a weak D match, TRBD1 (6 bases). CDR1 and CDR2 (germline): SEHNR, FQNEAQ (reference sequence). Trimming stripped 4 bases from V and 4 bases from J, with 19 bases between. CDR3 length: 16 amino acids. The CDR3 reads CASSSGDRRIGETQYF. The DNA for the CDR3 is TGTGCCAGCAGCTCAGGCGACAGGAGGATAGGAGAGACCCAGTACTTC.

This clone has just one count. This sequence joins TRBV5-1 and TRBJ2-7, with D perhaps matching TRBD1 (5 bases). Trimming cost V 4 bases and J 0 bases, with 14 bases left between them. Germline V CDR1 and CDR2: SGHRS, YFSETQ. CDR3 length equals 15 residues. The CDR3 DNA reads as TGCGCCAGCAGCCAACTGACAGCTAGCTCCTACGAGCAGTACTTC. This codes for CASSQLTASSYEQYF.

This chain uses TRBV6-5 with TRBJ2-5, with D perhaps matching TRBD2 (5 bases). Near its end, the DNA agrees better with TRBJ2-7, so the J call may be wrong. Germline V gene sequence: CDR1 MNHEY, CDR2 SVGAGI. The CDR3 totals 13 residues. This CDR3 is CASREGGSYEQYF. The CDR3 nucleotides are TGTGCCAGCAGAGAGGGCGGCTCCTACGAGCAGTACTTC.

This chain uses TRBV27 with TRBJ2-7, with 8 positions matching TRBD1. Germline V gives CDR1 MNHEY, CDR2 SMNVEV (reference sequence). There are 13 residues in the CDR3. Trimming removed 8 bases from V and 1 base from J; junction bases left unmatched: 4. CDR3 sequence (DNA): TGTGCCAGCGCCAGGGGGCAGTCCTACGAGCAGTACTTC. This encodes CASARGQSYEQYF.

The chain is built from TRBV29-1 and TRBJ2-1; TRBD1 agrees at 9 bases. Germline V gives CDR1 SQVTM, CDR2 ANQGSEA. Trimming took 3 bases from V and 8 from J; bases not matched to a gene: 14. CDR3 length equals 16 residues. For the CDR3, the DNA is TGCAGCGTTGACAATTACGGGACAGGGATTCGAGATGAGCAGTTCTTC. Protein product: CSVDNYGTGIRDEQFF.

This chain joins TRBV7-2 and TRBJ2-4; unclear D gene. Germline CDR1 is SGHTA and CDR2 is FQGNSA. Trimming pared 6 bases from V and 0 bases from J, leaving 9 bases between. The CDR3 has 14 amino acids. The CDR3 sequence: CASRSNLAKNIQYF. CDR3 DNA sequence: TGTGCCAGCAGGTCTAATCTAGCCAAAAACATTCAGTACTTC.

The V gene is TRBV29-1, the J gene TRBJ1-1, with D possibly matching TRBD1 (6 bases). The germline CDR1 and CDR2 sequences are SQVTM and ANQGSEA. Trimming took off 5 bases at V and 6 bases at J, with 16 bases between the two ends. The CDR3 has 13 residues. CDR3 loop: CSVKGGTGAEAFF. The CDR3 DNA is TGCAGCGTTAAGGGGGGCACGGGGGCTGAAGCTTTCTTT.

This chain connects TRBV28 to TRBJ2-3, with 8 positions matching TRBD1. The CDR3 has 12 residues. After removal of 8 bases from V and 15 bases from J, the junction contained 13 bases not matched to a gene. Germline CDR1 and CDR2: MDHEN and SYDVKM. The chain's CDR3 is CASRILQGVRYF. The CDR3 DNA reads as TGTGCCAGCCGGATTCTACAGGGGGTTCGATATTTT.

The chain links TRBV10-3 to TRBJ1-3; D unclear. V was shortened by 7 bases and J by 0 bases, with 13 bases between the two germline ends. Germline values: CDR1 ENHRY, CDR2 SYGVKD. The CDR3 covers 15 residues. The CDR3 loop is CAIKGGYDSGNTIYF. The CDR3 DNA is TGTGCCATCAAAGGAGGGTATGACTCTGGAAACACCATATATTTT.

CDR3 sequence: CASSTGGRNEQYF. CDR3 sequence (DNA): TGTGCCAGCAGTACAGGGGGTCGGAACGAGCAGTACTTC. The rearrangement joins TRBV6-1 to TRBJ2-7, with 8 bases fitting TRBD1. The J segment lost 5 bases and the V segment lost 5 bases, leaving 5 bases of the junction unmatched. CDR1 is MNHNS, CDR2 SASEGT, per germline. The CDR3 has 13 amino acids.

The chain employs TRBV6-1 and TRBJ1-6; possible D gene TRBD1, 5 bases. CDR1 and CDR2 (germline): MNHNS, SASEGT. Trimming removed 7 bases at V and 7 bases at J, with 14 bases between. The CDR3 contains 14 residues. CDR3 residues: CASNPGTLNSPLHF. The CDR3 DNA reads as TGTGCCAGCAACCCGGGGACCCTAAATTCACCCCTCCACTTT.

On this clone itself: The identical CDR3 is also encoded by other nucleotide sequences in the sample. V usage is TRBV25-1 and J usage is TRBJ2-3, with unresolved D. V shed 1 base and J shed 3 bases, with 8 bases lying between them. Per germline, CDR1 MGHDK and CDR2 SYGVNS. The CDR3 has 14 amino acids. The CDR3 DNA follows: TGTGCCAGCAGTGAATTGGGCTCTACAGATACGCAGTATTTT. Translated, it gives CASSELGSTDTQYF. Based on the CDR3 plus reference TRBV25-1 and TRBJ2-3, the full variable domain is EADIYQTPRYLVIGTGKKITLECSQTMGHDKMYWYQQDPGMELHLIHYSYGVNSTEKGDLSSESTVSRIRTEHFPLTLESARPSHTSQYLCASSELGSTDTQYFGPGTRLTVL.

J is TRBJ2-1 and V is TRBV27; D remains ambiguous. V shed 10 bases and J shed 0 bases, with 16 bases lying between them. CDR3 length: 15 residues. Germline V gives CDR1 MNHEY, CDR2 SMNVEV (reference sequence). Here the CDR3 reads CATRRAASSYNEQFF. In DNA, the CDR3 is TGTGCCACAAGACGGGCAGCCAGCTCCTACAATGAGCAGTTCTTC.

This clone appeared a few times. In the same sample, other DNA sequences code for this CDR3. The rearrangement joins TRBV2 to TRBJ1-1; no clear D. Germline loops: CDR1 SNHLY, CDR2 FYNNEI. CDR3 length: 12 amino acids. V was cut by 6 bases and J by 1 base, with 6 bases left in between. The CDR3, as DNA: TGTGCCAGCAGAGAGAGGAACACTGAAGCTTTCTTT. Its protein is CASRERNTEAFF.

This chain uses TRBV2 with TRBJ2-2; D possibly corresponds to TRBD2 (6 bases). Germline loops: CDR1 SNHLY, CDR2 FYNNEI. This CDR3 comprises 13 residues. The germline V and J ends were trimmed by 6 bases and 5 bases, with 10 bases remaining between them. CDR3 loop: CASRGTVTGELFF. CDR3 bases: TGTGCCAGCAGGGGGACTGTTACCGGGGAGCTGTTTTTT.

The rearrangement links TRBV9 to TRBJ2-7; no clear D gene. The CDR3 spans 13 residues. V lost 0 bases, J lost 6 bases, and 10 bases lay in between. Germline V gives CDR1 SGDLS, CDR2 YYNGEE. In DNA form, the CDR3 reads TGTGCCAGCAGCGTAGTTGCGGCGTCCGAGCAGTACTTC. Encoded protein: CASSVVAASEQYF.

The chain recombines TRBV28 with TRBJ1-2, with D possibly matching TRBD1 (5 bases). Deletions cut 6 bases from V and 4 bases from J, with 12 bases between. Germline V lookup: CDR1 MDHEN, CDR2 SYDVKM. The CDR3 runs 13 residues. Written as DNA, the CDR3 is TGTGCCAGCAGGGTAGGGGAGGGCTATGGCTACACCTTC. It encodes CASRVGEGYGYTF.

CDR3 sequence (DNA): TGTGCCAGCAGCTTGTCCGGCAGGATTTACGAGCAGTACTTC. This codes for CASSLSGRIYEQYF. This sequence joins TRBV7-9 and TRBJ2-7; no clear D. Germline-derived CDR1 and CDR2 are SEHNR and FQNEAQ (reference sequence). The CDR3 loop spans 14 amino acids. The germline V and J ends were trimmed by 3 bases and 4 bases, with 13 bases remaining between them.

The chain carries TRBV5-1 and TRBJ2-3; 8 bases agree with TRBD1. This CDR3 comprises 15 residues. Germline V gene lookup returns CDR1 SGHRS and CDR2 YFSETQ. J was trimmed by 3 bases and V by 3 bases; bases with no gene match: 6. The CDR3 loop reads CASSSTGGLTDTQYF. DNA of the CDR3: TGCGCCAGCAGCTCTACAGGGGGGTTGACAGATACGCAGTATTTT.

The chain links TRBV5-1 to TRBJ2-1; D tentatively reads TRBD1 or TRBD2 (6 bases each). This CDR3 contains 15 residues. V dropped 4 bases and J dropped 5 bases, with 16 bases sitting between them. Germline V gene sequence: CDR1 SGHRS, CDR2 YFSETQ. CDR3 in amino acids: CASSPPGAQDNEQFF. The CDR3 DNA follows: TGCGCCAGCAGCCCCCCGGGGGCGCAGGACAATGAGCAGTTCTTC.

This chain joins TRBV7-3 and TRBJ2-5; 9 bases agree with TRBD2. The J call may be in error: the DNA end matches TRBJ2-7 better. The CDR3 sequence is 16 residues long. CDR1 and CDR2 from the germline V gene are SGHTA and FQGTGA. This chain's CDR3 is CASSSRWTSDRYEQYF. In nucleotides, the CDR3 is TGTGCCAGCAGCTCACGCTGGACTAGCGATCGCTACGAGCAGTACTTC.

The chain is built from TRBV4-1 and TRBJ2-1; 9 positions match TRBD1. Germline CDR1 and CDR2: MGHRA and YSYEKL. J gave up 16 bases and V 3 bases, and 4 bases lay outside the gene matches. The CDR3 loop spans 11 amino acids. CDR3 DNA sequence: TGCGCCAGCAGCCAGGGACAGGGATTATTCTTC. Translated, it gives CASSQGQGLFF.

This clone was recorded once. The gene calls are TRBV28 and TRBJ2-4, with D uncertain. Trimming pared 6 bases from V and 1 base from J, leaving 10 bases between. Germline V gene sequence: CDR1 MDHEN, CDR2 SYDVKM. CDR3 size: 14 residues. The CDR3 DNA reads TGTGCCAGCAGGACCAATCGGGCCAAAAACATTCAGTACTTC. Encoded protein: CASRTNRAKNIQYF.

The chain couples TRBV2 to TRBJ1-2; 8 bases agree with TRBD1. The CDR3 consists of 12 residues. V shed 7 bases and J 7 bases; nucleotides not matched to a gene: 5. Germline CDR1 is SNHLY and CDR2 is FYNNEI. The CDR3 coding sequence is TGTGCCAGCAACTCAGGGGGCGGTGGCTACACCTTC. This translates into CASNSGGGGYTF.